A single sample gave rise to the 27 T cell receptor beta chains below, sequenced in a study of identical twins. A single record per CDR3 protein comes from TCRdb applying MiXCR to the 5' RACE reads. The sample has 550,000 to 700,000 distinct CDR3 sequences, over 20% seen once. This same sample was also taken into another study, of T cells expressing NK-cell markers.

The sequencing input was PBMCs. These receptor sequences come from a woman under 30 in good health.

This clonotype occurred once. The chain links TRBV9 to TRBJ2-2; D call uncertain. Germline V gene sequence: CDR1 SGDLS, CDR2 YYNGEE. V was trimmed by 4 bases and J by 4 bases, leaving 26 bases between them. This CDR3 contains 19 residues. The CDR3 DNA follows: TGTGCCAGCAGCCCCGTGGGGTCAGTGGCTGTTGGTCGCACCGGGGAGCTGTTTTTT. It codes for CASSPVGSVAVGRTGELFF.

This clonotype occurred many times. The CDR3 DNA sequence: TGTGCCAGCAGTCAAAAGAGCAATCAGCCCCAGCATTTT. Translation gives CASSQKSNQPQHF. This chain connects TRBV6-5 to TRBJ1-5; no reliable D call. The CDR3 is 13 residues long. The germline V and J ends were trimmed by 5 bases and 1 base, with 6 bases remaining between them. Germline values: CDR1 MNHEY, CDR2 SVGAGI.

The V gene is TRBV7-2, the J gene TRBJ2-1, with 7 bases matching TRBD1. The CDR3 has 15 amino acids. V was clipped by 1 base and J by 7 bases; unmatched bases: 7. Germline lookup yields CDR1 SGHTA and CDR2 FQGNSA. CDR3 nucleotides: TGTGCCAGCAGCTTAGACGGGACAGTCGGTAATGAGCAGTTCTTC. It translates to CASSLDGTVGNEQFF.

The chain links TRBV6-1 to TRBJ2-7; 9 bases match TRBD2. CDR3 length: 16 amino acids. V lost 3 bases and J lost 2; bases outside the gene matches: 8. Germline CDR1 and CDR2: MNHNS and SASEGT. CDR3 nucleotides: TGTGCCAGCAGTGAGTTGAGCGGGGGGATTCCCTACGAGCAGTACTTC. Translating it yields CASSELSGGIPYEQYF.

V and J are TRBV5-1 and TRBJ2-3, with D perhaps TRBD2 (5 bases). CDR1 SGHRS and CDR2 YFSETQ come from the germline V gene. V lost 7 bases to trimming and J lost 1 base, with 10 bases between them. The CDR3 has 13 residues. The chain's CDR3 is CASGSGGTDTQYF. DNA for the CDR3: TGCGCCAGCGGATCCGGGGGCACAGATACGCAGTATTTT.

In its sample, this clonotype was seen a few times. V and J are TRBV9 and TRBJ2-2, with D maybe TRBD1 (6 bases). The CDR3 contains 15 residues. Germline lookup yields CDR1 SGDLS and CDR2 YYNGEE. The germline V and J ends were trimmed by 0 bases and 6 bases, with 12 bases remaining between them. In nucleotides, the CDR3 is TGTGCCAGCAGCGTAGGCCAGGGACATGCCGGGGAGCTGTTTTTT. The encoded protein is CASSVGQGHAGELFF.

The chain has TRBV23-1 and TRBJ2-1, with 8 positions matching TRBD2. TRBV23-1 is recorded as an ORF, its role being uncertain. The J segment lost 0 bases and the V segment lost 6 bases, leaving 7 bases of the junction unmatched. CDR3 length: 16 amino acids. The CDR3 is CASRQGSGSSYNEQFF. The CDR3 bases are TGCGCCAGCAGGCAAGGAAGCGGGAGCTCCTACAATGAGCAGTTCTTC.

J is TRBJ2-6 and V is TRBV10-3; D is unclear. CDR3 length equals 13 residues. Germline V gene sequence: CDR1 ENHRY, CDR2 SYGVKD. V lost 3 bases to trimming and J lost 9 bases, with 9 bases between them. CDR3 protein: CAISETPNNVLTF. The CDR3 DNA is TGTGCCATCAGTGAAACTCCTAACAACGTCCTGACTTTC.

This clonotype was recorded at least ten times. V is TRBV29-1 and J is TRBJ1-1; TRBD1 is a possible D gene (5 bases). This CDR3 contains 11 residues. V shed 4 bases and J shed 5 bases, with 8 bases lying between them. Germline CDR1 and CDR2: SQVTM and ANQGSEA. In nucleotides, the CDR3 is TGCAGCGTTGCAGGGAGGACTGAAGCTTTCTTT. Translated, it gives CSVAGRTEAFF. Full variable domain (rest looked up from reference TRBV29-1 and TRBJ1-1): SAVISQKPSRDICQRGTSLTIQCQVDSQVTMMFWYRQQPGQSLTLIATANQGSEATYESGFVIDKFPISRPNLTFSTLTVSNMSPEDSSIYLCSVAGRTEAFFGQGTRLTVV.

The J gene is TRBJ2-7, the V gene TRBV27; no firm D call. The ends were cut back, 5 bases at V and 0 bases at J, with 8 bases in the middle. Germline CDR1 reads MNHEY; CDR2 reads SMNVEV (reference sequence). The CDR3 loop spans 13 amino acids. The chain's CDR3 is CASSQTSSYEQYF. The CDR3 DNA reads as TGTGCCAGCAGTCAGACTTCCTCCTACGAGCAGTACTTC.

This clonotype was detected a few times. The chain combines TRBV5-6 with TRBJ2-1; D ambiguous. Germline V CDR1 and CDR2: SGHDT, YYEEEE. V was cut by 5 bases and J by 8 bases, with 20 bases left in between. The CDR3 is 15 amino acids. The CDR3 DNA reads TGTGCCAGCAGACCTCGGCCGATCCGCTTGGATGAGCAGTTCTTC. It is translated as CASRPRPIRLDEQFF.

This clonotype was seen ten or more times. The rearrangement joins TRBV7-9 to TRBJ2-4, with a weak D call TRBD1 (6 bases). There are 16 residues in the CDR3. Germline V gene lookup returns CDR1 SEHNR and CDR2 FQNEAQ (reference sequence). V was cut by 9 bases and J by 0 bases, with 18 bases left in between. DNA for the CDR3: TGTGCCAGTCAGAAGGCGACAGGTATAGCCAAAAACATTCAGTACTTC. This translates into CASQKATGIAKNIQYF. Full variable domain (missing parts from reference TRBV7-9 and TRBJ2-4): DTGVSQNPRHKITKRGQNVTFRCDPISEHNRLYWYRQTLGQGPEFLTYFQNEAQLEKSRLLSDRFSAERPKGSFSTLEIQRTEQGDSAMYLCASQKATGIAKNIQYFGAGTRLSVL.

V gene TRBV12-3 or TRBV12-4 combines with J gene TRBJ2-7, with 7 bases fitting TRBD2. Losses at the gene ends were 0 bases for V and 2 bases for J; bases not matched to a gene: 4. This CDR3 comprises 15 residues. The CDR3 nucleotides are TGTGCCAGCAGTTTAGCGCCTGGGGGGGCCTACGAGCAGTACTTC. Translating it yields CASSLAPGGAYEQYF.

This clonotype has just a few counts. V usage is TRBV6-5 and J usage is TRBJ2-2; 12 nucleotides line up with TRBD2. Germline lookup yields CDR1 MNHEY and CDR2 SVGAGI. This CDR3 spans 18 amino acids. The trim removed 3 bases at V and 2 bases at J, leaving 7 bases unmatched. The CDR3: CASSYLAGGPVNTGELFF. In nucleotides, the CDR3 is TGTGCCAGCAGTTATCTAGCGGGAGGGCCCGTAAACACCGGGGAGCTGTTTTTT.

This clonotype turned up a few times. V is TRBV20-1 and J is TRBJ2-5, with 7 positions matching TRBD1. After removal of 2 bases from V and 2 bases from J, the junction contained 2 bases not matched to a gene. The CDR3 runs to 13 residues. Germline V gene data show CDR1 as DFQATT and CDR2 as SNEGSKA (reference sequence). The DNA for the CDR3 is TGCAGTGCTAGACCCAGGGGGCAAGAGACCCAGTACTTC. Amino acids: CSARPRGQETQYF.

This clonotype was seen more than once but under ten times. CDR3 sequence (DNA): TGCGCCAGCAGCCAACACTCGGGGGAGCAGTACTTC. Its translation is CASSQHSGEQYF. The gene calls are TRBV4-3 and TRBJ2-7; possible D gene TRBD2, 5 bases. The CDR3 totals 12 residues. V gave up 2 bases and J gave up 7 bases, with 9 bases separating them. Germline-derived CDR1 and CDR2 are LGHNA and YSLEER.

This clonotype has a handful of counts. The genes are TRBV5-1 and TRBJ1-1; 8 bases map to TRBD1. Germline assignment: CDR1 SGHRS and CDR2 YFSETQ. Trimming cost V 4 bases and J 2 bases; bases outside gene matches: 10. The CDR3 has 16 residues. CDR3 residues: CASSPTTDRENTEAFF. The CDR3 DNA reads TGCGCCAGCAGCCCAACGACGGACAGGGAAAACACTGAAGCTTTCTTT.

The table lists this clonotype with many counts. The CDR3 sequence is CAISLGAQETQYF. CDR3 DNA sequence: TGTGCCATCTCTCTCGGGGCCCAAGAGACCCAGTACTTC. The V and J genes are TRBV10-3 and TRBJ2-5; possibly TRBD1 or TRBD2 for D (5 bases each). V lost 8 bases and J lost 1, with 11 bases in between. The CDR3 runs 13 residues. CDR1 is ENHRY, CDR2 SYGVKD, per germline.

The chain combines TRBV5-1 with TRBJ2-7; a weak D match, TRBD2 (5 bases). The CDR3 totals 14 residues. V gave up 2 bases and J gave up 4 bases, with 13 bases separating them. Germline V gene lookup returns CDR1 SGHRS and CDR2 YFSETQ. The CDR3 loop is CASSFLGRAYEQYF. The CDR3 nucleotides read TGCGCCAGCAGCTTTTTGGGGAGAGCTTACGAGCAGTACTTC.

This clonotype was recorded only once. J is TRBJ1-1 and V is TRBV28; D remains ambiguous. The CDR3 extends over 12 amino acids. Germline V CDR1 and CDR2: MDHEN, SYDVKM. Deletions cut 2 bases from V and 11 bases from J, with 12 bases between. In DNA, the CDR3 is TGTGCCAGCAGTTTAGCTTTCACTCGGGCTTTCTTT. The encoded protein is CASSLAFTRAFF.

This clonotype has more than one count but fewer than ten. The V call is TRBV5-1, the J call TRBJ2-7; D is perhaps TRBD1 or TRBD2 (5 bases each). Germline loops: CDR1 SGHRS, CDR2 YFSETQ. Trimming stripped 1 base from V and 3 bases from J, with 11 bases between. CDR3 size: 14 residues. This CDR3 is CASSLRGERYEQYF. The CDR3 coding sequence is TGCGCCAGCAGCTTGAGAGGGGAGCGCTACGAGCAGTACTTC.

Many counts were recorded for this clonotype. This chain connects TRBV13 to TRBJ2-7, with no clear D. From germline, CDR1 is PRHDT and CDR2 FYEKMQ (reference sequence). V was clipped by 0 bases and J by 5 bases, with 5 bases between them. CDR3 length: 12 residues. The CDR3 here is CASSLGGHEQYF. CDR3 DNA sequence: TGTGCCAGCAGCTTAGGGGGCCACGAGCAGTACTTC.

This clonotype was seen a handful of times. V and J are TRBV9 and TRBJ1-6, with 8 bases fitting TRBD1. CDR1 and CDR2 from the germline V gene are SGDLS and YYNGEE. This CDR3 is built from 13 residues. V shed 3 bases and J 9 bases; nucleotides not matched to a gene: 2. As DNA, the CDR3 is TGTGCCAGCAGCGGGACAGGGACTTCACCCCTCCACTTT. Its protein product is CASSGTGTSPLHF.

The rearrangement joins TRBV29-1 to TRBJ2-7; 9 bases align to TRBD2. This CDR3 spans 14 amino acids. CDR1 is SQVTM, CDR2 ANQGSEA, per germline. Trimming cost V 4 bases and J 11 bases; bases outside gene matches: 15. CDR3 loop: CSVVRSGTSPSEYF. CDR3 DNA: TGCAGCGTTGTAAGGAGCGGGACTAGCCCTTCGGAGTACTTC.

The chain carries TRBV4-2 and TRBJ1-1; D gene unclear. Trimming pared 0 bases from V and 7 bases from J, leaving 12 bases between. Germline assignment: CDR1 LGHNA and CDR2 YNFKEQ. There are 14 residues in the CDR3. DNA of the CDR3: TGTGCCAGCAGCCAAGATCTGCTAGGTAATGAAGCTTTCTTT. Translating it yields CASSQDLLGNEAFF.

The V call is TRBV5-1, the J call TRBJ2-5; 7 bases are shared with TRBD1. Germline assignment: CDR1 SGHRS and CDR2 YFSETQ. The CDR3 totals 13 residues. V lost 3 bases to trimming and J lost 5 bases; unmatched junction nucleotides: 4. The chain's CDR3 is CASSSTGKETQYF. CDR3 DNA: TGCGCCAGCAGCTCGACAGGGAAGGAGACCCAGTACTTC.

This clonotype has ten or more counts. V usage is TRBV12-3 or TRBV12-4 and J usage is TRBJ1-6; 7 bases align to TRBD1. With V trimmed by 5 bases and J by 8 bases, 12 bases remained unmatched. This CDR3 has 16 residues. The CDR3 nucleotides are TGTGCCAGCAGTGGTCGGGAGGGGGCGAGGGATTCACCCCTCCACTTT. Its protein product is CASSGREGARDSPLHF.